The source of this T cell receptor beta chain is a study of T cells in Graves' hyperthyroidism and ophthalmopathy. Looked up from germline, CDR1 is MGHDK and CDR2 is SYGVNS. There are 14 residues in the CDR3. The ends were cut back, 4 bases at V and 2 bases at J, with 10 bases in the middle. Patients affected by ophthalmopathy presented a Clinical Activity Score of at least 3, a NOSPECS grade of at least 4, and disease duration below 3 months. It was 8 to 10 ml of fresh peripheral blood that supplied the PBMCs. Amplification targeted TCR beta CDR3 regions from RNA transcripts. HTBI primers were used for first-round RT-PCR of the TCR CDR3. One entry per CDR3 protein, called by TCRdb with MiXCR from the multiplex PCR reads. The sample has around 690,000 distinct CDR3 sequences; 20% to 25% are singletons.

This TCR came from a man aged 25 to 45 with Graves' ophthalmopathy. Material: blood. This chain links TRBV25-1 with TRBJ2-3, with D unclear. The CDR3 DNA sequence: TGTGCCAGCAGTGGGGCCGGGTCCACAGATACGCAGTATTTT. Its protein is CASSGAGSTDTQYF. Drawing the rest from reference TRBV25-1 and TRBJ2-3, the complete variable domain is EADIYQTPRYLVIGTGKKITLECSQTMGHDKMYWYQQDPGMELHLIHYSYGVNSTEKGDLSSESTVSRIRTEHFPLTLESARPSHTSQYLCASSGAGSTDTQYFGPGTRLTVL.